Listed here is a single TCR beta chain. Its cognate antigen is unknown. The sample originates from a study of beta chain features in type 1 diabetes. Overall study findings and caveats: All four CD4+ subsets of Type 1 diabetes patients contained TCRB CDR3s that were moderately but significantly shorter. PCR, the amplification step, might favor shorter templates, equally in patients and controls.

Expressed TCRB transcripts were sequenced after all isolated RNA was converted to cDNA. Here immunoSEQ multiplex PCR was the method, and the copy in TCRdb shows in-frame clones only, minus some. The repertoire holds about 900,000 clones, with roughly a sixth as singletons. Germline V CDR1 and CDR2: SQVTM, ANQGSEA. This CDR3 contains 14 residues. V gave up 7 bases and J gave up 6 bases; unmatched junction bases: 8. Sequencing was performed on naive CD4+ T cells from blood. The sequence came from a woman aged 18-29 years in good health. The rearrangement uses TRBV29-1 and TRBJ2-3; 12 positions agree with TRBD2. This chain's CDR3 is CSGRLAGAGDTQYF. The DNA for the CDR3 is TGCAGCGGCCGACTAGCGGGAGCTGGGGATACGCAGTATTTT.